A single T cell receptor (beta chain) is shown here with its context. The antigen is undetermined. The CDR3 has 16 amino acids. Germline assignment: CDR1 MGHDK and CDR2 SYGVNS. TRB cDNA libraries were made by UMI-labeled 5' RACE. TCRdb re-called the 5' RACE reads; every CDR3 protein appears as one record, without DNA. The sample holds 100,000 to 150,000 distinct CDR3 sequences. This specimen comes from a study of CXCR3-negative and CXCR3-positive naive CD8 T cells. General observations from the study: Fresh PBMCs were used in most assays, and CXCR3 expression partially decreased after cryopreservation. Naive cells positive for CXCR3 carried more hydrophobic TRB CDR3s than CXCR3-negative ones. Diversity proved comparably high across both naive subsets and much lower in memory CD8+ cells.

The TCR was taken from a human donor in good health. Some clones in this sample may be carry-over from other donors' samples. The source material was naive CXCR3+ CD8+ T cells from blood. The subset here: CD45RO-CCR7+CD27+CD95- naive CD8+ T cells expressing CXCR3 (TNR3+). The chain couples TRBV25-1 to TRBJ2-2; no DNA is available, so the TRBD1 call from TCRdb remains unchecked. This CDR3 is CASSKYRGQNTGELFF.